This T cell receptor beta chain was identified during a study of regulatory T cells in long-lasting Graves disease. Both iRepertoire HTBI primers and Arm-PCR of CDR3 regions were used to build the TCR beta libraries. From the multiplex PCR reads, TCRdb called clonotypes with MiXCR, one entry per CDR3 protein. The sample includes some 450,000 distinct CDR3 sequences, about a sixth of them seen just once. Germline V lookup: CDR1 MNHEY, CDR2 SVGEGT. V dropped 0 bases and J dropped 6 bases, with 12 bases sitting between them. This CDR3 region has 15 residues. The time point was: newly diagnosed GD, antithyroid drugs for less than 3 months. From PBMCs, RNA was extracted and then used to make the TCR library. At least ten counts were recorded for this clonotype. Separately, the same data were catalogued under a study of T cells in Graves' hyperthyroidism and ophthalmopathy.

The chain joins TRBV6-2 or TRBV6-3 to TRBJ2-1; no definite D call. This sequence originates from a woman aged 25-40 years with Graves disease. Sequences were derived from peripheral blood mononuclear cells (PBMCs), sampled at new diagnosis, from a patient treated with antithyroid drugs. The CDR3 loop is CASSYSLRITNEQFF. CDR3 sequence (DNA): TGTGCCAGCAGTTACTCCCTGCGAATAACCAATGAGCAGTTCTTC.